Included here is one TCR beta chain sequence, with context. Its matching antigen is unknown. The data derive from a study of CD8 T cells in Susac syndrome. Looking at the study overall: There were Susac syndrome patients who were therapy-naive at blood draw, others on corticosteroids, and others on intravenous immunoglobulin alone.

Random hexamers were used to reverse transcribe about 0.5 to 1 ug of RNA. Amplification of the TCR beta CDR3 was carried out by immunoSEQ multiplex PCR, which spanned a total of 54 Vbeta and 13 Jbeta segments. TCRdb reprocessed the immunoSEQ multiplex PCR reads via MiXCR and lists one record per CDR3 protein. The sample has approximately 87,000 distinct CDR3 sequences; approximately 96% are singletons. The CDR3 consists of 11 residues. Looked up from germline, CDR1 is SEHNR and CDR2 is FQNEAQ (reference sequence). V lost 2 bases and J 10 bases, leaving 8 bases between the germline ends. Study-wide findings and caveats: In Susac syndrome, CD8+ expansion was highest in TEMRA and active disease. More than 15 Susac-specific public clones were found in total CD8+ repertoires and roughly 5 in CD8+ TEMRA repertoires.

The source of this sequence is a human donor with Susac syndrome. Sequences were obtained from CD8+ T cells from PBMCs. The chain recombines TRBV7-9 with TRBJ1-1; D call uncertain. CDR3 nucleotide sequence: TGTGCCAGCAGCTTACACCCGGCAGCTTTCTTT. Translated: CASSLHPAAFF.